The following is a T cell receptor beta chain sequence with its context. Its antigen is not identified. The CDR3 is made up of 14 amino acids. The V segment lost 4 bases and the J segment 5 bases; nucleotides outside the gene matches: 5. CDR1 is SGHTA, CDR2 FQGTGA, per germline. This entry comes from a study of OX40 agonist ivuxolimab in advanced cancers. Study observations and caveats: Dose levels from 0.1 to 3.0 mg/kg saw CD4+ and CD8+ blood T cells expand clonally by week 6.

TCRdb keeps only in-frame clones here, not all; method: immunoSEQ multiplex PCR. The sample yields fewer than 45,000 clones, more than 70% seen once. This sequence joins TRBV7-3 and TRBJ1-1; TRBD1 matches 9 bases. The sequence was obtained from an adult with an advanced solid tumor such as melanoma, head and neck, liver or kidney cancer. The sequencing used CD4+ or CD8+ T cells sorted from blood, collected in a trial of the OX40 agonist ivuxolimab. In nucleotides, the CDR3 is TGTGCCAGCAGCTCACGACAGGGGGATACTGAAGCTTTCTTT. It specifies CASSSRQGDTEAFF.